The 21 T cell receptor beta chains in this list originate from one sample, sequenced in a study of regulatory T cells in long-lasting Graves disease. Relying on iRepertoire HTBI primers and Arm-PCR of CDR3 regions, the team built TCR beta libraries. MiXCR, run by TCRdb on the multiplex PCR reads, gives a single entry per CDR3 protein. The sample includes 500,000 to 800,000 distinct CDR3 sequences, 30% of them seen just once. Time point defined: persistent/refractory GD, antithyroid drugs over 5 years with positive TRAb. RNA from PBMCs was the source of the TCR library. The sample consisted of peripheral blood mononuclear cells (PBMCs), taken when the disease was refractory, from a patient treated with antithyroid drugs. The receptors originated from a female donor with Graves disease.

This clonotype was counted between two and nine times. This chain connects TRBV4-2 to TRBJ1-6; 8 bases agree with TRBD1. The CDR3 contains 16 residues. With 1 base clipped from V and 7 bases from J, the junction kept 6 bases outside the gene matches. Looked up from germline, CDR1 is LGHNA and CDR2 is YNFKEQ. This chain's CDR3 is CASSQGFDRGNSPLHF. CDR3 DNA: TGTGCCAGCAGCCAAGGCTTCGACAGGGGAAATTCACCCCTCCACTTT.

This clonotype has a handful of counts. This chain joins TRBV12-3 or TRBV12-4 and TRBJ1-2; 7 bases map to TRBD1. Trimming took 6 bases from V and 5 from J; bases not matched to a gene: 12. The CDR3 covers 15 residues. CDR3 region: CASRRAGQVEYGYTF. The CDR3 DNA follows: TGTGCCAGCAGACGCGCCGGACAGGTGGAATATGGCTACACCTTC.

The rearrangement links TRBV11-2 to TRBJ2-7; 7 bases are shared with TRBD1. The CDR3 loop spans 15 amino acids. V lost 3 bases and J lost 2; bases outside the gene matches: 7. The V gene's germline CDR1 is SGHAT and CDR2 FQNNGV. This CDR3 is CASSFWTGYTYEQYF. CDR3 DNA: TGTGCCAGCAGCTTTTGGACAGGATACACCTACGAGCAGTACTTC.

To note about this clonotype: The junction does not match germline at one end; this may be a read error. The chain is built from TRBV4-1 and TRBJ2-7; 9 nucleotides line up with TRBD1. CDR3 length: 16 amino acids. Per the germline V gene, CDR1 is MGHRA and CDR2 is YSYEKL. CDR3 sequence reads: CASRQVAPGTGTEQYF. For the CDR3, the DNA is TGCGCCAGCAGGCAAGTTGCGCCCGGGACAGGGACCGAGCAGTACTTC.

This clonotype was recorded many times. The chain is built from TRBV28 and TRBJ1-6; 9 bases agree with TRBD1. V shed 6 bases, J shed 10 bases, and the junction held 10 bases outside the gene matches. From germline, CDR1 is MDHEN and CDR2 SYDVKM. The CDR3 length is 15 residues. CDR3 DNA: TGTGCCAGCAGGGAACAGGGGGCGCAGGGATCACCCCTCCACTTT. Translation gives CASREQGAQGSPLHF.

The genes are TRBV13 and TRBJ2-2, with D possibly matching TRBD2 (5 bases). Germline CDR1 is PRHDT and CDR2 is FYEKMQ (reference sequence). This CDR3 region has 14 residues. V gave up 7 bases and J gave up 4 bases, with 13 bases separating them. In nucleotides, the CDR3 is TGTGCCAGCATTGCTAGGAGGATCACCGGGGAGCTGTTTTTT. Its protein is CASIARRITGELFF.

This chain links TRBV6-2 or TRBV6-3 with TRBJ2-1; no clear D gene. The CDR3 length is 13 residues. Trimming stripped 4 bases from V and 6 bases from J, with 10 bases between. Germline CDR1 is MNHEY and CDR2 is SVGEGT. The CDR3 protein is CASSFALGNEQFF. For the CDR3, the DNA is TGTGCCAGCAGTTTTGCCCTCGGCAATGAGCAGTTCTTC.

The V gene is TRBV3-1, the J gene TRBJ1-5, with D unresolved. The CDR3 spans 12 residues. Trimming took 8 bases from V and 3 from J, leaving 8 bases between them. Germline V CDR1 and CDR2: LGHDT, YNNKEL (reference sequence). For the CDR3, the DNA is TGTGCCAGCGGGCAATACAATCAGCCCCAGCATTTT. Its translation is CASGQYNQPQHF.

The chain links TRBV13 to TRBJ1-1; D is undetermined. Trimming cost V 1 base and J 11 bases, with 14 bases left between them. Germline V gene lookup returns CDR1 PRHDT and CDR2 FYEKMQ (reference sequence). There are 13 residues in the CDR3. CDR3 loop: CASSLALEGTAFF. The CDR3 DNA sequence: TGTGCCAGCAGCTTAGCTTTGGAAGGAACGGCTTTCTTT.

This clonotype has just a few counts. The genes are TRBV30 and TRBJ2-7, with D possibly being TRBD1 or TRBD2 (5 bases each). Germline CDR1 GTSNPN, CDR2 SVGIG (reference sequence). This CDR3 has 14 amino acids. The germline V and J ends were trimmed by 3 bases and 5 bases, with 17 bases remaining between them. CDR3 sequence (DNA): TGTGCCTGGAGGCATTTTGGGACCTCTGACGAGCAGTACTTC. Translation: CAWRHFGTSDEQYF. Full variable domain (missing parts from reference TRBV30 and TRBJ2-7): SQTIHQWPATLVQPVGSPLSLECTVEGTSNPNLYWYRQAAGRGLQLLFYSVGIGQISSEVPQNLSASRPQDRQFILSSKKLLLSDSGFYLCAWRHFGTSDEQYFGPGTRLTVT.

This chain links TRBV20-1 with TRBJ1-6; 10 bases are shared with TRBD1. The CDR3 has 19 amino acids. Germline V lookup: CDR1 DFQATT, CDR2 SNEGSKA (reference sequence). Trimming removed 0 bases from V and 1 base from J; junction bases left unmatched: 9. CDR3 in amino acids: CSARDSGQGWRSYNSPLHF. The CDR3 region has the DNA TGCAGTGCTAGAGATTCGGGACAGGGGTGGAGGTCCTATAATTCACCCCTCCACTTT.

This chain uses TRBV6-4 with TRBJ2-7; 7 positions agree with TRBD2. The V segment lost 7 bases and the J segment 2 bases; nucleotides outside the gene matches: 11. Germline lookup yields CDR1 MRHNA and CDR2 SNTAGT. This CDR3 contains 15 residues. The CDR3 nucleotides read TGTGCCAGCATGAGAGAGTCTAGCGGACCCTACGAGCAGTACTTC. Translated: CASMRESSGPYEQYF.

This clonotype was counted between two and nine times. The rearrangement joins TRBV12-3 or TRBV12-4 to TRBJ2-7; 7 nucleotides align to TRBD2. Trimming cost V 7 bases and J 9 bases; bases outside gene matches: 12. The CDR3 runs 13 residues. The CDR3 DNA is TGTGCCAGCACCGCGGGGGAACTAGCTCGGCAGTACTTC. This codes for CASTAGELARQYF.

V is TRBV19 and J is TRBJ2-7, with 10 bases fitting TRBD1. CDR1 LNHDA and CDR2 SQIVND come from the germline V gene (reference sequence). V trimming: 1 base; J trimming: 3 bases; junction bases outside the gene matches: 3. The CDR3 runs 15 residues. DNA of the CDR3: TGTGCCAGTAGTATAGCGGGACAGGGGAACTACGAGCAGTACTTC. Protein product: CASSIAGQGNYEQYF.

The gene calls are TRBV9 and TRBJ1-3, with 7 bases fitting TRBD1. Unmatched junction bases numbered 10, after V lost 0 bases and J lost 4 bases. The germline V gene has CDR1 SGDLS and CDR2 YYNGEE. This CDR3 is built from 17 residues. The CDR3 spells CASSVEPDRVGGNTIYF. CDR3 in DNA: TGTGCCAGCAGCGTAGAACCAGACAGGGTGGGAGGAAACACCATATATTTT.

V and J are TRBV3-1 and TRBJ2-7, with D tentatively TRBD2 (6 bases). This CDR3 comprises 16 residues. Per germline, CDR1 LGHDT and CDR2 YNNKEL (reference sequence). The ends were cut back, 4 bases at V and 1 base at J, with 17 bases in the middle. The CDR3 spells CASSPERVGGSYEQYF. The CDR3 nucleotides read TGTGCCAGCAGCCCGGAGAGGGTAGGAGGGTCCTACGAGCAGTACTTC.

On this clonotype: A read error is possible here, since a much larger clone lies one base away. V gene TRBV19 combines with J gene TRBJ2-7; 7 nucleotides align to TRBD1. Trimming at V came to 5 bases and at J to 6 bases, leaving 16 bases not matched to a gene. This CDR3 is built from 16 residues. Per germline, CDR1 LNHDA and CDR2 SQIVND (reference sequence). Here the CDR3 reads CASSAQTGTETCEQYF. The DNA of the CDR3 is TGTGCCAGTAGTGCCCAAACCGGGACAGAAACCTGCGAGCAGTACTTC.

The chain couples TRBV20-1 to TRBJ2-7, with 12 positions matching TRBD2. Germline assignment: CDR1 DFQATT and CDR2 SNEGSKA (reference sequence). Trimming took 1 base from V and 0 from J; bases not matched to a gene: 7. The CDR3 extends over 17 amino acids. The CDR3 is CSARGRLAGETSYEQYF. The CDR3 DNA reads as TGCAGTGCTAGAGGGAGACTAGCGGGAGAGACCTCCTACGAGCAGTACTTC.

The chain links TRBV20-1 to TRBJ1-6; D gene unclear. CDR1 is DFQATT and CDR2 is SNEGSKA in the germline V gene (reference sequence). This CDR3 spans 12 amino acids. Between the trimmed V and J ends, which lost 3 bases and 3 bases, there was a span of 3 bases. The CDR3 loop is CSASRYNSPLHF. The DNA for the CDR3 is TGCAGTGCTAGCCGCTATAATTCACCCCTCCACTTT.

The genes are TRBV28 and TRBJ2-6, with no clear D. V was trimmed by 4 bases and J by 4 bases, leaving 14 bases between them. The germline V gene has CDR1 MDHEN and CDR2 SYDVKM. The length of the CDR3 is 16 residues. The CDR3 is CASSSIPSPGANVLTF. The CDR3 region has the DNA TGTGCCAGCAGTTCCATACCGAGTCCGGGGGCCAACGTCCTGACTTTC.

V usage is TRBV7-4 and J usage is TRBJ2-2; D might be TRBD1 (6 bases). This CDR3 region has 15 residues. CDR1 SGHVT and CDR2 SQSDAQ come from the germline V gene. Trimming took 5 bases from V and 4 from J, leaving 14 bases between them. The CDR3 bases are TGTGCCAGCAGCGTAGTTGGCAGGGGCACCGGGGAGCTGTTTTTT. Translating it yields CASSVVGRGTGELFF.